The subject of this entry is one T cell receptor (beta chain). Its target is unknown. This sample was taken from a study of cytomegalovirus exposure and HLA in healthy donors. Whole-study findings and limits: Despite most TCR sequences being rare, some public TCRs occurred in many donors. In a later analysis, DRB1 alleles had the most associated TCRs; HLA-C alleles the fewest.

Researchers ran the PCR with 60 Vbeta and 13 Jbeta primers. Using immunoSEQ multiplex PCR, the repertoire was profiled, and TCRdb retains in-frame clones only, with some absent. The sample consists of 150,000 to 200,000 clones, around four fifths of them appearing once. Sequenced: PBMCs. The TCR sequence derives from a female donor in good health and CMV-seronegative.

Here the CDR3 reads CASSQTGTGFGEQYF. The CDR3 nucleotides read TGTGCCAGCAGTCAGACGGGGACAGGGTTTGGGGAGCAGTACTTC. V is TRBV27 and J is TRBJ2-7; 9 bases align to TRBD1. The V gene's germline CDR1 is MNHEY and CDR2 SMNVEV (reference sequence). The CDR3 loop spans 15 amino acids. The V segment lost 5 bases and the J segment 7 bases; nucleotides outside the gene matches: 12.